These 31 T cell receptor beta chains were all obtained from the same sample, sequenced in a study of metastatic and nonmetastatic thyroid tumors. Each patient went into thyroid surgery without having received any treatment. TCRdb re-called the PCR reads with MiXCR. The table records tens of thousands of clones, 25% to 30% of them present only once. Sequenced material: blood. These receptors were obtained from a female donor with papillary thyroid cancer or a benign thyroid nodule (not recorded which). Some clones in this sample may be carry-over from other donors' samples.

Many counts were recorded for this clone. The CDR3, as DNA: TGTGCCAGCAGCTTTAGCAGTGGAAATAATTCACCCCTCCACTTT. Translated: CASSFSSGNNSPLHF. V is TRBV11-2 and J is TRBJ1-6; D is undetermined. Germline CDR1 and CDR2: SGHAT and FQNNGV. Trimming pared 3 bases from V and 5 bases from J, leaving 11 bases between. The CDR3 runs to 15 residues.

This chain uses TRBV4-3 with TRBJ2-7; possible D gene TRBD1, 6 bases. Germline V gene data show CDR1 as LGHNA and CDR2 as YSLEER. Trimming took 2 bases from V and 1 from J, leaving 12 bases between them. CDR3 length: 15 amino acids. Here the CDR3 reads CASSQNRAQSYEQYF. The CDR3, as DNA: TGCGCCAGCAGCCAAAACAGGGCTCAGTCCTACGAGCAGTACTTC.

This clone was picked up many times. The chain joins TRBV24-1 to TRBJ2-7, with a tentative D call TRBD1 (6 bases). This CDR3 spans 13 amino acids. Germline loops: CDR1 KGHDR, CDR2 SFDVKD. V was pared by 10 bases and J by 2 bases, with 14 bases between. In nucleotides, the CDR3 is TGTGCCACTGGTAACCGGGACACCTACGAGCAGTACTTC. The encoded protein is CATGNRDTYEQYF.

The chain couples TRBV19 to TRBJ1-1, with a weak D call TRBD1 (6 bases). Germline-derived CDR1 and CDR2 are LNHDA and SQIVND (reference sequence). The CDR3 has 14 amino acids. Trimming took off 7 bases at V and 7 bases at J, with 19 bases between the two ends. The CDR3 reads CASIGGVAGIEAFF. The CDR3 nucleotides are TGTGCCAGTATAGGGGGGGTAGCTGGCATTGAAGCTTTCTTT.

A note on this clone: Being one base from a much bigger clone, this may be a read error. V usage is TRBV11-2 and J usage is TRBJ2-5; weak D call: TRBD2 (5 bases). This CDR3 spans 18 amino acids. Germline assignment: CDR1 SGHAT and CDR2 FQNNGV. The CDR3 region has the DNA TGTGCCAGCAGCTTAGAGGCGGTTTTATCGGGGAAACAAGAGTCCCAGTACTTC. It specifies CASSLEAVLSGKQESQYF.

This clone was seen at least ten times. J is TRBJ2-5 and V is TRBV6-5; D gene ambiguous. The CDR3 is 13 residues long. V dropped 0 bases and J dropped 1 base, with 3 bases sitting between them. Germline CDR1 MNHEY, CDR2 SVGAGI. CDR3 sequence (DNA): TGTGCCAGCAGTTACTCTCGCCAAGAGACCCAGTACTTC. Protein: CASSYSRQETQYF.

The J gene is TRBJ2-7, the V gene TRBV7-8; D perhaps matches TRBD1 (5 bases). This CDR3 is 15 amino acids long. Per germline, CDR1 SGHVS and CDR2 FQNEAQ. V was shortened by 5 bases and J by 2 bases, with 16 bases between the two germline ends. The CDR3 region is CASSPMGPGAYEQYF. CDR3 DNA: TGTGCCAGCAGCCCAATGGGGCCAGGAGCCTACGAGCAGTACTTC.

The V call is TRBV5-1, the J call TRBJ1-5; D is uncertain. The CDR3 loop spans 13 amino acids. Germline CDR1 is SGHRS and CDR2 is YFSETQ. The germline V and J ends were trimmed by 0 bases and 6 bases, with 7 bases remaining between them. As DNA, the CDR3 is TGCGCCAGCAGCTTGGAGGGAGGTCAGCCCCAGCATTTT. Translating gives CASSLEGGQPQHF.

J is TRBJ2-5 and V is TRBV28; either TRBD1 or TRBD2 may supply D (5 bases each). The CDR3 is 14 residues long. Between the trimmed V and J ends, which lost 8 bases and 8 bases, there was a span of 21 bases. Germline lookup yields CDR1 MDHEN and CDR2 SYDVKM. DNA for the CDR3: TGTGCCAGCCGCCCCAGCGCGGGTAGGGGTACCCAGTACTTC. Its translation: CASRPSAGRGTQYF.

At least ten counts were recorded for this clone. The chain recombines TRBV11-3 with TRBJ2-4; TRBD2 might be the D (6 bases). V was trimmed by 5 bases and J by 7 bases, leaving 18 bases between them. The length of the CDR3 is 15 residues. Germline V gene data show CDR1 as SGHNT and CDR2 as YENEEA. The CDR3 DNA reads TGTGCCAGCAGCGAGCGGGTTGGCCTTGGGAACATTCAGTACTTC. Its translation is CASSERVGLGNIQYF.

This clone was seen only a few times. The chain joins TRBV6-2 or TRBV6-3 to TRBJ2-1; TRBD2 might be the D (6 bases). This CDR3 contains 12 residues. Germline V CDR1 and CDR2: MNHEY, SVGEGT. The ends were cut back, 6 bases at V and 10 bases at J, with 13 bases in the middle. The CDR3 nucleotides are TGTGCCAGCAGCAAGACTAGTCGGGAGCAGTTCTTC. It specifies CASSKTSREQFF.

The chain uses TRBV4-2 and TRBJ2-6, with 7 bases lining up with TRBD2. CDR1 is LGHNA and CDR2 is YNFKEQ in the germline V gene. The CDR3 loop spans 17 amino acids. The J segment lost 1 base and the V segment lost 7 bases, leaving 10 bases of the junction unmatched. Here the CDR3 reads CASTNPGLRSGANVLTF. The CDR3 DNA reads as TGTGCCAGCACCAATCCGGGACTAAGATCTGGGGCCAACGTCCTGACTTTC.

The V gene is TRBV7-2, the J gene TRBJ1-3, with 7 bases lining up with TRBD1. The CDR3 extends over 15 amino acids. The V and J ends lost 5 bases and 2 bases, in that order; junction bases with no gene match: 6. Germline CDR1 reads SGHTA; CDR2 reads FQGNSA. The CDR3, as DNA: TGTGCCAGCAGCAGAGACAGGGCGCCTGGAAACACCATATATTTT. It is translated as CASSRDRAPGNTIYF.

This chain links TRBV24-1 with TRBJ2-7; 7 positions agree with TRBD2. Per the germline V gene, CDR1 is KGHDR and CDR2 is SFDVKD. The V segment lost 5 bases and the J segment 5 bases; nucleotides outside the gene matches: 8. The CDR3 covers 14 residues. The CDR3 loop is CATSGPAGDDEQYF. CDR3 bases: TGTGCCACCAGTGGGCCCGCGGGGGATGACGAGCAGTACTTC.

This clone has only a few counts. This chain connects TRBV6-4 to TRBJ2-3; 8 positions agree with TRBD2. Germline lookup yields CDR1 MRHNA and CDR2 SNTAGT. Trimming took 3 bases from V and 1 from J; bases not matched to a gene: 3. CDR3 size: 15 residues. Here the CDR3 DNA reads TGTGCCAGCAGTGAGACTAGCGATGGCACAGATACGCAGTATTTT. This codes for CASSETSDGTDTQYF.

This clone turned up a few times. The rearrangement links TRBV6-2 or TRBV6-3 to TRBJ1-1; 12 bases line up with TRBD1. The germline gives CDR1 MNHEY, CDR2 SVGEGT. V lost 2 bases to trimming and J lost 4 bases; unmatched junction nucleotides: 11. This CDR3 region has 18 residues. CDR3 bases: TGTGCCAGCAGTTACCGTCCGGGACAGGGGGCTATTGGCACTGAAGCTTTCTTT. Amino acids: CASSYRPGQGAIGTEAFF.

This clone was observed a few times. V is TRBV6-1 and J is TRBJ2-6; a possible D gene is TRBD1 (6 bases). Germline V gives CDR1 MNHNS, CDR2 SASEGT. Trimming took off 3 bases at V and 2 bases at J, with 8 bases between the two ends. The CDR3 extends over 15 amino acids. Written as DNA, the CDR3 is TGTGCCAGCAGTGAGGGGGCTACTGGGGCCAACGTCCTGACTTTC. As protein: CASSEGATGANVLTF.

This clone has at least ten counts. V and J are TRBV29-1 and TRBJ1-1, with D hard to call. V gave up 7 bases and J gave up 4 bases, with 7 bases separating them. The germline CDR1 and CDR2 sequences are SQVTM and ANQGSEA. The CDR3 extends over 10 amino acids. This CDR3 is CSGGSTEAFF. DNA for the CDR3: TGCAGCGGTGGAAGCACTGAAGCTTTCTTT.

The table lists this clone with many counts. This chain connects TRBV20-1 to TRBJ2-1; D may be TRBD2 (6 bases). V lost 0 bases, J lost 0 bases, and 12 bases lay in between. CDR1 and CDR2 (germline): DFQATT, SNEGSKA (reference sequence). The CDR3 consists of 16 residues. The CDR3 DNA reads TGCAGTGCTAGAGATCTCGCGGGAAGCTCCTACAATGAGCAGTTCTTC. Its protein is CSARDLAGSSYNEQFF.

This clone has more than one count but fewer than ten. The chain is built from TRBV24-1 and TRBJ2-5; D ambiguous. Germline values: CDR1 KGHDR, CDR2 SFDVKD. V was clipped by 12 bases and J by 3 bases, with 19 bases between them. The CDR3 consists of 14 residues. This chain's CDR3 is CALTIPRRKETQYF. The CDR3 DNA sequence: TGTGCCTTAACCATTCCGAGGCGTAAAGAGACCCAGTACTTC.

Only a few counts were recorded for this clone. V and J are TRBV27 and TRBJ1-1, with D unclear. The CDR3 has 13 residues. CDR1 and CDR2 (germline): MNHEY, SMNVEV (reference sequence). The V end was cut by 0 bases, the J end by 4 bases, with 6 bases between. CDR3 nucleotides: TGTGCCAGCAGTTTATCTTTGGGCACTGAAGCTTTCTTT. It codes for CASSLSLGTEAFF.

The gene calls are TRBV28 and TRBJ2-5; possible D gene TRBD2, 5 bases. The CDR3 extends over 17 amino acids. V gave up 5 bases and J gave up 4 bases, with 23 bases separating them. CDR1 is MDHEN and CDR2 is SYDVKM in the germline V gene. CDR3 protein: CASSTRYQAEYRETQYF. The CDR3, as DNA: TGTGCCAGCAGTACACGGTACCAAGCGGAGTACAGAGAGACCCAGTACTTC.

Remarks on this clone: A read error is possible here, since a much larger clone lies one base away. The sample carries other DNA sequences with the same CDR3. This chain joins TRBV7-8 and TRBJ2-5; 13 bases line up with TRBD2. The junction had 6 bases not matched to a gene; V was cut back by 4 bases and J by 4 bases. CDR3 length: 16 residues. Germline V lookup: CDR1 SGHVS, CDR2 FQNEAQ. This CDR3 reads CASSSLRLAGGETQYF. The CDR3 DNA sequence: TGTGCCAGCAGCTCCCTCAGACTAGCGGGAGGAGAGACCCAGTACTTC. The whole variable domain, remainder taken from reference TRBV7-8 and TRBJ2-5, is GAGVSQSPRYKVAKRGQDVALRCDPISGHVSLFWYQQALGQGPEFLTYFQNEAQLDKSGLPSDRFFAERPEGSVSTLKIQRTQQEDSAVYLCASSSLRLAGGETQYFGPGTRLLVL.

This clone was observed a few times. J is TRBJ1-2 and V is TRBV6-1, with D possibly matching TRBD1 (6 bases). Germline V gene lookup returns CDR1 MNHNS and CDR2 SASEGT. Trimming removed 5 bases at V and 3 bases at J, with 13 bases between. The CDR3 length is 14 residues. This CDR3 reads CASSISYRDYGYTF. CDR3 nucleotides: TGTGCCAGCAGTATTTCGTACAGGGACTATGGCTACACCTTC.

CDR3 amino acids: CAWSVPTGSNTEAFF. CDR3 coding DNA: TGTGCCTGGAGTGTCCCGACAGGTTCGAACACTGAAGCTTTCTTT. This chain links TRBV30 with TRBJ1-1; D may be TRBD1 (6 bases). Trimming removed 0 bases from V and 1 base from J, with 12 bases in between. The CDR3 has 15 amino acids. CDR1 and CDR2 from the germline V gene are GTSNPN and SVGIG (reference sequence).

The chain combines TRBV11-2 with TRBJ1-6, with TRBD1 matching over 12 bases. J was trimmed by 6 bases and V by 2 bases; bases with no gene match: 5. This CDR3 contains 17 residues. The germline gives CDR1 SGHAT, CDR2 FQNNGV. The CDR3 loop is CASSLRGTGGFNSPLHF. For the CDR3, the DNA is TGTGCCAGCAGCTTACGGGGGACAGGGGGCTTTAATTCACCCCTCCACTTT.

The chain links TRBV20-1 to TRBJ1-2; D is undetermined. Trimming removed 1 base at V and 8 bases at J, with 14 bases between. Germline V gives CDR1 DFQATT, CDR2 SNEGSKA (reference sequence). The CDR3 runs to 13 residues. CDR3 coding DNA: TGCAGTGCTAGAGTGGGAGAATATAGGGGCTACACCTTC. Encoded protein: CSARVGEYRGYTF.

This clone was detected only once. The chain combines TRBV20-1 with TRBJ1-1, with TRBD1 matching 8 bases. The CDR3 loop spans 14 amino acids. Germline V gives CDR1 DFQATT, CDR2 SNEGSKA (reference sequence). J was trimmed by 1 base and V by 6 bases; bases with no gene match: 7. The chain's CDR3 is CSAPRQGSNTEAFF. The CDR3 DNA is TGCAGTGCCCCCAGACAGGGGTCGAACACTGAAGCTTTCTTT.

In this sample, this clone is medium-sized. This sequence joins TRBV27 and TRBJ2-2; D may correspond to TRBD1 or TRBD2 (5 bases each). The CDR3 has 14 residues. CDR1 is MNHEY and CDR2 is SMNVEV in the germline V gene (reference sequence). The V gene lost 6 bases and the J gene lost 1 base, with 9 bases spanning the gap. CDR3 amino acids: CASRLGENTGELFF. In DNA, the CDR3 is TGTGCCAGCAGACTAGGGGAGAACACCGGGGAGCTGTTTTTT.

In this sample, this clone turned up a few times. The V gene is TRBV2, the J gene TRBJ2-7; D is uncertain. The CDR3 spans 12 residues. V was shortened by 2 bases and J by 2 bases, with 4 bases between the two germline ends. In germline, CDR1 is SNHLY, CDR2 FYNNEI. This CDR3 reads CASSEQPYEQYF. In DNA form, the CDR3 reads TGTGCCAGCAGTGAACAACCCTACGAGCAGTACTTC.

This clone was seen ten or more times. The rearrangement joins TRBV5-1 to TRBJ1-2; no reliable D call. V was shortened by 2 bases and J by 8 bases, with 13 bases between the two germline ends. CDR1 SGHRS and CDR2 YFSETQ come from the germline V gene. The CDR3 consists of 13 residues. The CDR3 DNA reads TGCGCCAGCAGCTTTACTTTCGGAGGAGGCTACACCTTC. Protein: CASSFTFGGGYTF.